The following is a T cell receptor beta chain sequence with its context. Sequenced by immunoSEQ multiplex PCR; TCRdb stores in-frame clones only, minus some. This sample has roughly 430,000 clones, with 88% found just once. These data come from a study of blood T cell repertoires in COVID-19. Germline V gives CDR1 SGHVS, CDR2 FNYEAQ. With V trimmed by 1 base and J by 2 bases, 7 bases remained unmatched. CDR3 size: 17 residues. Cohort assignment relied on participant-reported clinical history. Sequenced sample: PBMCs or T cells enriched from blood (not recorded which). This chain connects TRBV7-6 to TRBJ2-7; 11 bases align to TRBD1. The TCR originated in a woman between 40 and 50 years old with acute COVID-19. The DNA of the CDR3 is TGTGCCAGCAGCTTAGAAGTTTTGGACAGGGGGCCCTACGAGCAGTACTTC. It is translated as CASSLEVLDRGPYEQYF.